Listed below are T cell receptor beta chains from one sample, sequenced in a study of control samples from healthy donors and cancer patients. Assay: immunoSEQ multiplex PCR; the TCRdb copy retains only in-frame clones and omits some. The profile shows approximately 100,000 clones, roughly four fifths of them singletons. Sequencing used blood. The receptors here all came from a man in his sixties in good health. Both conserved end residues are part of each CDR3. Each record gives: V gene, J gene, D gene, clone size, CDR3 DNA, CDR3 protein. D genes are given only for firm matches. Rows may omit the clone size; those that give it use once, few, many or a size class.

v_gene: TRBV7-8; j_gene: TRBJ1-1; d_gene: TRBD1; abundance: -; CDR3nt: TGTGCCAGCAAACGGGGGGCGACAGGGCAGAGTGAAGCTTTCTTT; CDR3aa: CASKRGATGQSEAFF
v_gene: TRBV28; j_gene: TRBJ1-5; d_gene: TRBD1; abundance: -; CDR3nt: TGTGCCAGCAGTGGCGGGACAGTCCATCAGCCCCAGCATTTT; CDR3aa: CASSGGTVHQPQHF
v_gene: TRBV6-5; j_gene: TRBJ1-2; d_gene: TRBD1; abundance: -; CDR3nt: TGTGCCAGCAGTTACACCGGGACAGGAAACTATGGCTACACCTTC; CDR3aa: CASSYTGTGNYGYTF
v_gene: TRBV3-1/TRBV3-2; j_gene: TRBJ2-1; d_gene: TRBD2; abundance: -; CDR3nt: TGTGCCAGCAGCCAATGGATTAGGACTAGCGGGAATGATGAGCAGTTCTTC; CDR3aa: CASSQWIRTSGNDEQFF
v_gene: TRBV30; j_gene: TRBJ2-2; d_gene: -; abundance: -; CDR3nt: TGTGCCTGGAGAATGGTGGGGAATCCTCGGGGGGAGCTGTTTTTT; CDR3aa: CAWRMVGNPRGELFF
v_gene: TRBV11-3; j_gene: TRBJ2-2; d_gene: -; abundance: -; CDR3nt: TGTGCCACCGCCAGCAGCGGTCCTAACACCGGGGAGCTGTTTTTT; CDR3aa: CATASSGPNTGELFF
v_gene: TRBV7-9; j_gene: TRBJ2-7; d_gene: TRBD1; abundance: -; CDR3nt: TGTGCCAGCAGCAACTTACCGGGACAGGGGCCCTACGAGCAGTACTTC; CDR3aa: CASSNLPGQGPYEQYF
v_gene: TRBV24-1; j_gene: TRBJ2-5; d_gene: -; abundance: -; CDR3nt: TGTGCCACCAGTGATTTCACTGGGTGGACCCAGTACTTC; CDR3aa: CATSDFTGWTQYF
v_gene: TRBV10-2; j_gene: TRBJ1-1; d_gene: TRBD1; abundance: -; CDR3nt: TGCGCCAGCAGGCCCCCGGGACAGGGGAACACTGAAGCTTTCTTT; CDR3aa: CASRPPGQGNTEAFF
v_gene: TRBV6-5; j_gene: TRBJ2-3; d_gene: -; abundance: -; CDR3nt: TGTGCCAGCAGGAGGGATCCCACAGATACGCAGTATTTT; CDR3aa: CASRRDPTDTQYF
v_gene: TRBV5-4; j_gene: TRBJ1-6; d_gene: -; abundance: -; CDR3nt: TGTGCCAGCAGCGTGGCAGGGGATTCACCCCTCCACTTT; CDR3aa: CASSVAGDSPLHF
v_gene: TRBV5-6; j_gene: TRBJ1-3; d_gene: -; abundance: -; CDR3nt: TGTGCCAGCAGTTTACGAACAGGTATTTCTGGAAACACCATATATTTT; CDR3aa: CASSLRTGISGNTIYF
v_gene: TRBV9; j_gene: TRBJ2-2; d_gene: -; abundance: few; CDR3nt: TGTGCCAGCAGCGTAGTTGCCGGGGAGCTGTTTTTT; CDR3aa: CASSVVAGELFF
v_gene: TRBV19; j_gene: TRBJ2-1; d_gene: TRBD1; abundance: -; CDR3nt: TGTGCCAGTAGTATAGGGACAGGGGAAGTGGATGAGCAGTTCTTC; CDR3aa: CASSIGTGEVDEQFF
v_gene: TRBV6-5; j_gene: TRBJ2-3; d_gene: TRBD2; abundance: few; CDR3nt: TGTGCCACCTCCCCCCGGGGGGGGCGCACGAATACGCAGTATTTT; CDR3aa: CATSPRGGRTNTQYF
v_gene: TRBV5-5; j_gene: TRBJ2-3; d_gene: -; abundance: few; CDR3nt: TGTGCCAGCAGCTCGGCACTTAGCACAGATACGCAGTATTTT; CDR3aa: CASSSALSTDTQYF
v_gene: TRBV6-1; j_gene: TRBJ1-2; d_gene: -; abundance: -; CDR3nt: TGTGCCAGCAGTGAAAGGGGAGGAGGGGGCTACACCTTC; CDR3aa: CASSERGGGGYTF
v_gene: TRBV28; j_gene: TRBJ1-6; d_gene: TRBD1; abundance: -; CDR3nt: TGTGCCAGCTTGTTGACAGGGTATTCACCCCTCCACTTT; CDR3aa: CASLLTGYSPLHF
v_gene: TRBV12-3/TRBV12-4; j_gene: TRBJ2-3; d_gene: -; abundance: -; CDR3nt: TGTGCCAGCAGTCAATACCAGGATACGCAGTATTTT; CDR3aa: CASSQYQDTQYF
v_gene: TRBV4-1; j_gene: TRBJ1-5; d_gene: -; abundance: -; CDR3nt: TGCGCCAGCAGCCAACAGGGGTCTAGTAGCAATCAGCCCCAGCATTTT; CDR3aa: CASSQQGSSSNQPQHF
v_gene: TRBV21-1; j_gene: TRBJ1-1; d_gene: -; abundance: once; CDR3nt: TGTGCCAGCAGCTCAAAGACAGGGGGGGCCTTAGGTGAAGCTTTCTTT; CDR3aa: CASSSKTGGALGEAFF
v_gene: TRBV11-2; j_gene: TRBJ1-6; d_gene: TRBD1; abundance: -; CDR3nt: TGTGCCAGCAGCCCCACAGGGGGCCAGAATTCACCCCTCCACTTT; CDR3aa: CASSPTGGQNSPLHF
v_gene: TRBV27; j_gene: TRBJ2-1; d_gene: TRBD1; abundance: -; CDR3nt: TGTGCCAGCAGGACCCACAGGGGAAAGGAGTTTAATGAGCAGTTCTTC; CDR3aa: CASRTHRGKEFNEQFF
v_gene: TRBV5-1; j_gene: TRBJ2-7; d_gene: -; abundance: -; CDR3nt: TGCGCCAGCCGCCCAGACTCCTACGAGCAGTACTTC; CDR3aa: CASRPDSYEQYF
v_gene: TRBV28; j_gene: TRBJ2-3; d_gene: -; abundance: -; CDR3nt: TGTGCCAGCAGGAGGGACACAGATACGCAGTATTTT; CDR3aa: CASRRDTDTQYF
v_gene: TRBV7-9; j_gene: TRBJ1-1; d_gene: TRBD1; abundance: -; CDR3nt: TGTGCCAGCAACCTGGGACAGGGGTCATCTGAAGCTTTCTTT; CDR3aa: CASNLGQGSSEAFF
v_gene: TRBV2; j_gene: TRBJ1-1; d_gene: -; abundance: -; CDR3nt: TGTGCCAGTGAGACGCCTTTGAACACTGAAGCTTTCTTT; CDR3aa: CASETPLNTEAFF
v_gene: TRBV11-2; j_gene: TRBJ1-5; d_gene: -; abundance: -; CDR3nt: TGTGCCAGCAGCTTAGCGGTTGGGGGGTACGGCAATCAGCCCCAGCATTTT; CDR3aa: CASSLAVGGYGNQPQHF
v_gene: TRBV24-1; j_gene: TRBJ2-1; d_gene: -; abundance: -; CDR3nt: TGTGCCACCAGTGACTCTTGGACTCAGTCCTACAATGAGCAGTTCTTC; CDR3aa: CATSDSWTQSYNEQFF
v_gene: TRBV5-8; j_gene: TRBJ2-3; d_gene: -; abundance: -; CDR3nt: TGTGCCAGCAGCTCCCTAGGGGAGAACACGCAGTATTTT; CDR3aa: CASSSLGENTQYF
v_gene: TRBV12-5; j_gene: TRBJ1-4; d_gene: -; abundance: -; CDR3nt: TGTGCTAGTGGTTTGGACCTGGTTCCAACTAATGAAAAACTGTTTTTT; CDR3aa: CASGLDLVPTNEKLFF
v_gene: TRBV4-2; j_gene: TRBJ2-5; d_gene: TRBD2; abundance: -; CDR3nt: TGTGCCAGCAGCCAAACGGGAGGGCCTTCAGAGACCCAGTACTTC; CDR3aa: CASSQTGGPSETQYF
v_gene: TRBV10-1; j_gene: TRBJ1-1; d_gene: TRBD1; abundance: -; CDR3nt: TGCGCCAGTACGCCGGGACAGGGGTATCCTGAAGCTTTCTTT; CDR3aa: CASTPGQGYPEAFF
v_gene: TRBV5-1; j_gene: TRBJ1-6; d_gene: -; abundance: -; CDR3nt: TGCGCCAGCAGCTTGGTGCAGGGGTCTTCACCCCTCCACTTT; CDR3aa: CASSLVQGSSPLHF
v_gene: TRBV28; j_gene: TRBJ1-1; d_gene: -; abundance: -; CDR3nt: TGTGCCAGCAGCTCCCTTTGGAAGACTGAAGCTTTCTTT; CDR3aa: CASSSLWKTEAFF
v_gene: TRBV27; j_gene: TRBJ2-3; d_gene: TRBD2; abundance: -; CDR3nt: TGTGCCAGCAGTTTATCGGCCGGGACTAGCGGGAGGGTGACAGATACGCAGTATTTT; CDR3aa: CASSLSAGTSGRVTDTQYF
v_gene: TRBV23-1; j_gene: TRBJ1-6; d_gene: TRBD1; abundance: -; CDR3nt: TGCGCCAGCAGTCAAAAACAGGGGATTTTTAGTTCACCCCTCCACTTT; CDR3aa: CASSQKQGIFSSPLHF
v_gene: TRBV24-1; j_gene: TRBJ2-1; d_gene: TRBD2; abundance: -; CDR3nt: TGTGCCACCAGTGATTTGCCTTACCTACTAGCGGGAGGGGACAATGAGCAGTTCTTC; CDR3aa: CATSDLPYLLAGGDNEQFF
v_gene: TRBV18; j_gene: TRBJ2-1; d_gene: TRBD2; abundance: -; CDR3nt: TGTGCCAGCTCTCGCGGGACTAGCGGGTATGAGCAGTTCTTC; CDR3aa: CASSRGTSGYEQFF
v_gene: TRBV4-2; j_gene: TRBJ2-1; d_gene: TRBD2; abundance: -; CDR3nt: TGTGCCAGCAGCCAGGGGGCCGGTCGGACTAGCGGGGGGTGGGGTGAGCAGTTCTTC; CDR3aa: CASSQGAGRTSGGWGEQFF
v_gene: TRBV10-1; j_gene: TRBJ2-7; d_gene: -; abundance: -; CDR3nt: TGCGCCAGCAGTGAGGGCTTCGGCTACGAGCAGTACTTC; CDR3aa: CASSEGFGYEQYF
v_gene: TRBV30; j_gene: TRBJ1-3; d_gene: TRBD1; abundance: -; CDR3nt: TGTGCCTGGAGTGCGAACCCCGGGACAGGGAGTTATTCTGGAAACACCATATATTTT; CDR3aa: CAWSANPGTGSYSGNTIYF
v_gene: TRBV6-5; j_gene: TRBJ1-6; d_gene: TRBD1; abundance: once; CDR3nt: TGTGCCAGCAGCCGGGACAGGGATAATTCACCCCTCCACTTT; CDR3aa: CASSRDRDNSPLHF
v_gene: TRBV5-1; j_gene: TRBJ2-5; d_gene: -; abundance: -; CDR3nt: TGCGCCAGCAGCTTGACAGGGTTCCAAGAGACCCAGTACTTC; CDR3aa: CASSLTGFQETQYF
v_gene: TRBV28; j_gene: TRBJ1-4; d_gene: TRBD1; abundance: -; CDR3nt: TGTGCCAGCAGTAATCGAGGGACAGGCAATGAAAAACTGTTTTTT; CDR3aa: CASSNRGTGNEKLFF
v_gene: TRBV5-1; j_gene: TRBJ2-5; d_gene: TRBD2; abundance: -; CDR3nt: TGCGCCAGCAGCGGAGGAGCGGGAGCGGGGGAGACCCAGTACTTC; CDR3aa: CASSGGAGAGETQYF
v_gene: TRBV6-1; j_gene: TRBJ2-5; d_gene: -; abundance: -; CDR3nt: TGTGCCAGCAGTGAAGACGGCAGGGTGAGTGGAGAGACCCAGTACTTC; CDR3aa: CASSEDGRVSGETQYF